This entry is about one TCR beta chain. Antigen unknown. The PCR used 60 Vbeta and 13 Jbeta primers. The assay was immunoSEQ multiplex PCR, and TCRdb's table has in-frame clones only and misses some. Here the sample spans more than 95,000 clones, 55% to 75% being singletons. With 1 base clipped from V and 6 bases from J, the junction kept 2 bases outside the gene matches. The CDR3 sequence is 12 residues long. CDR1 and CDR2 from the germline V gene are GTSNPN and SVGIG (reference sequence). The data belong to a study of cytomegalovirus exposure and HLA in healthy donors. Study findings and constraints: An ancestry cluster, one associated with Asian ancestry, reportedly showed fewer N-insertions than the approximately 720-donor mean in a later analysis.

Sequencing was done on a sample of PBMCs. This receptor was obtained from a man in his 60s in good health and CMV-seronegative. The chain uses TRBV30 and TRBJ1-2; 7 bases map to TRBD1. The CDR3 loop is CAWSGDRDGYTF. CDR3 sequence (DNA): TGTGCCTGGAGTGGCGACAGGGATGGCTACACCTTC.